Listed here are 13 T cell receptor beta chains from one sample, sequenced in a study of blood T cell repertoires in COVID-19. Profiled with immunoSEQ multiplex PCR; TCRdb holds only in-frame clones, not every one. The data contain some 70,000 clones, 70% to 85% of them singletons. Sequencing was carried out using peripheral blood. Receptors originate from a man aged 60 to 69 with acute or convalescent COVID-19.

This chain connects TRBV6-5 to TRBJ2-1; 12 bases fit TRBD2. V dropped 6 bases and J dropped 9; count of bases not matched to a gene: 9. The length of the CDR3 is 15 residues. Germline V gives CDR1 MNHEY, CDR2 SVGAGI. CDR3 DNA: TGTGCCAGCAGCCCGACTAGCGGGGGACTTCGTGAGCAGTTCTTC. Protein: CASSPTSGGLREQFF.

The chain uses TRBV19 and TRBJ1-3; possible D gene TRBD1, 5 bases. Per the germline V gene, CDR1 is LNHDA and CDR2 is SQIVND (reference sequence). CDR3 length: 14 residues. Trimming removed 7 bases from V and 2 bases from J, with 12 bases in between. Here the CDR3 reads CASNPGTTGNTIYF. CDR3 nucleotide sequence: TGTGCCAGTAACCCAGGGACTACTGGAAACACCATATATTTT.

This clone was observed a handful of times. The gene calls are TRBV30 and TRBJ1-1; 7 bases line up with TRBD1. In germline, CDR1 is GTSNPN, CDR2 SVGIG (reference sequence). CDR3 size: 13 residues. V gave up 4 bases and J gave up 4 bases; unmatched junction bases: 6. CDR3 region: CAWMRGPGTEAFF. The DNA of the CDR3 is TGTGCCTGGATGAGGGGGCCCGGCACTGAAGCTTTCTTT.

The chain uses TRBV9 and TRBJ1-1, with D perhaps matching TRBD1 (6 bases). This CDR3 comprises 16 residues. V lost 3 bases and J 0 bases, leaving 15 bases between the germline ends. Germline V gene lookup returns CDR1 SGDLS and CDR2 YYNGEE. CDR3 sequence: CASSDLSTGMNTEAFF. The CDR3 nucleotides read TGTGCCAGCAGCGACCTATCGACAGGCATGAACACTGAAGCTTTCTTT.

The chain has TRBV18 and TRBJ2-7; TRBD2 agrees at 7 bases. After removal of 3 bases from V and 4 bases from J, the junction contained 6 bases not matched to a gene. The CDR3 is 14 residues long. Germline assignment: CDR1 KGHSH and CDR2 LQKENI. The CDR3 DNA reads as TGTGCCAGCTCACCTTGGGAGGGAGTGTACGAGCAGTACTTC. As protein: CASSPWEGVYEQYF.

The chain combines TRBV11-3 with TRBJ1-3, with D unclear. The CDR3 consists of 15 residues. CDR1 and CDR2 from the germline V gene are SGHNT and YENEEA. The V and J ends lost 1 base and 0 bases respectively, with 7 bases between them. This chain's CDR3 is CASSLGQISGNTIYF. CDR3 bases: TGTGCCAGCAGCTTAGGACAAATCTCTGGAAACACCATATATTTT. Filled out from reference TRBV11-3 and TRBJ1-3, the complete variable domain reads EAGVVQSPRYKIIEKKQPVAFWCNPISGHNTLYWYLQNLGQGPELLIRYENEEAVDDSQLPKDRFSAERLKGVDSTLKIQPAELGDSAVYLCASSLGQISGNTIYFGEGSWLTVV.

The rearrangement joins TRBV10-1 to TRBJ1-5; 11 bases line up with TRBD1. This CDR3 is 15 amino acids long. V lost 4 bases and J lost 6; bases outside the gene matches: 5. Germline assignment: CDR1 WNHNN and CDR2 SYGVQD (reference sequence). This CDR3 is CASSGDRGNCQPQHF. DNA of the CDR3: TGCGCCAGCAGTGGGGACAGGGGGAATTGTCAGCCCCAGCATTTT.

This sequence joins TRBV6-5 and TRBJ2-3; D gene ambiguous. There are 11 residues in the CDR3. Deletions cut 11 bases from V and 1 base from J, with 7 bases between. CDR1 is MNHEY and CDR2 is SVGAGI in the germline V gene. CDR3 loop: CALEGTDTQYF. DNA of the CDR3: TGTGCCCTAGAGGGCACAGATACGCAGTATTTT.

The chain combines TRBV7-8 with TRBJ2-4; 8 nucleotides align to TRBD1. V shed 3 bases and J 1 base; nucleotides not matched to a gene: 11. Germline V CDR1 and CDR2: SGHVS, FQNEAQ. This CDR3 spans 18 amino acids. CDR3: CASSFRDRSFGAKNIQYF. CDR3 bases: TGTGCCAGCAGCTTCCGGGACAGGTCCTTCGGGGCCAAAAACATTCAGTACTTC. The whole variable domain, filled in from reference TRBV7-8 and TRBJ2-4, reads GAGVSQSPRYKVAKRGQDVALRCDPISGHVSLFWYQQALGQGPEFLTYFQNEAQLDKSGLPSDRFFAERPEGSVSTLKIQRTQQEDSAVYLCASSFRDRSFGAKNIQYFGAGTRLSVL.

This clone was detected only once. The chain's CDR3 is CASSLYIEGRRGAFF. The CDR3 DNA sequence: TGTGCCAGCAGCTTATATATCGAGGGTCGTCGTGGGGCTTTCTTT. The V call is TRBV7-2, the J call TRBJ1-1, with D unresolved. Germline assignment: CDR1 SGHTA and CDR2 FQGNSA. Trimming left V 2 bases short and J 11 bases short, with 21 bases between. The CDR3 covers 15 residues.

V and J are TRBV5-1 and TRBJ1-3; 8 bases line up with TRBD1. Germline-derived CDR1 and CDR2 are SGHRS and YFSETQ. The CDR3 sequence is 14 residues long. J lost 4 bases, V lost 4 bases, and 4 bases had no gene match. CDR3 coding DNA: TGCGCCAGCAGCAACGGACAGGGCGGAAACACCATATATTTT. This encodes CASSNGQGGNTIYF.

This clone was picked up one time. V and J are TRBV19 and TRBJ2-2; 12 bases align to TRBD2. V lost 4 bases, J lost 6 bases, and 9 bases stayed unmatched. There are 17 residues in the CDR3. Germline CDR1 and CDR2: LNHDA and SQIVND (reference sequence). The chain's CDR3 is CASSNSGLAGRAGELFF. CDR3 nucleotide sequence: TGTGCCAGTAGTAATAGTGGACTAGCGGGGAGGGCCGGGGAGCTGTTTTTT. The full variable domain, its missing parts supplied by reference TRBV19 and TRBJ2-2, is DGGITQSPKYLFRKEGQNVTLSCEQNLNHDAMYWYRQDPGQGLRLIYYSQIVNDFQKGDIAEGYSVSREKKESFPLTVTSAQKNPTAFYLCASSNSGLAGRAGELFFGEGSRLTVL.

The chain recombines TRBV6-6 with TRBJ2-7, with 7 bases fitting TRBD1. The CDR3 is made up of 14 amino acids. V gave up 5 bases and J gave up 4 bases; unmatched junction bases: 8. Germline values: CDR1 MNHNY, CDR2 SVGAGI (reference sequence). CDR3 bases: TGTGCCAGCAGTAAGATACAGGGGAATTACGAGCAGTACGTC. This encodes CASSKIQGNYEQYV.